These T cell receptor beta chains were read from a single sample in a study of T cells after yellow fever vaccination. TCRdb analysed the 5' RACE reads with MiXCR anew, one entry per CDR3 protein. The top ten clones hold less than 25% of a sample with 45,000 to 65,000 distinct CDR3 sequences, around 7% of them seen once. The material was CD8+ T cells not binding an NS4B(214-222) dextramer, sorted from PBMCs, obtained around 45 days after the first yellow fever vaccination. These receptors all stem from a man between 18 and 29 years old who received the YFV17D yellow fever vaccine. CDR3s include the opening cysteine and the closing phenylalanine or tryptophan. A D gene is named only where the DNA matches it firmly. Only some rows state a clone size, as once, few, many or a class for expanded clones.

CASSIPSGQGEAFF TGTGCCAGTAGTATCCCGTCCGGACAGGGTGAAGCTTTCTTT TRBD1 TRBV19 few TRBJ1-1
CASSSKGGGVNTEAFF TGCGCCAGCAGCTCGAAGGGTGGAGGGGTGAACACTGAAGCTTTCTTT NA TRBV5-1 NA TRBJ1-1
CASSVLELNTEAFF TGTGCCAGCAGCGTGCTCGAGTTGAACACTGAAGCTTTCTTT NA TRBV9 NA TRBJ1-1
CASSQIQGYNQPQHF TGCGCCAGCAGCCAAATACAGGGCTACAATCAGCCCCAGCATTTT NA TRBV4-1 few TRBJ1-5
CSGGQGVGNEQFF TGCAGCGGCGGACAGGGGGTGGGCAATGAGCAGTTCTTC TRBD1 TRBV29-1 many TRBJ2-1
CASSQYQGSYEQYF TGCGCCAGCAGCCAATACCAGGGGTCCTACGAGCAGTACTTC NA TRBV4-1 NA TRBJ2-7
CASSQEPELEWGETQYF TGCGCCAGCAGCCAAGAGCCCGAACTCGAATGGGGAGAGACCCAGTACTTC NA TRBV4-1 few TRBJ2-5
CASSQDGGNEQFF TGCGCCAGCAGCCAAGACGGGGGCAATGAGCAGTTCTTC NA TRBV4-3 NA TRBJ2-1
CASSLAGTAYEQYF TGTGCCAGCAGTTTAGCGGGGACAGCATACGAGCAGTACTTC TRBD1 TRBV12-3/TRBV12-4 many TRBJ2-7
CASSQERVRSEQFF TGCGCCAGCAGCCAAGAACGGGTGAGAAGTGAGCAGTTCTTC NA TRBV4-1 NA TRBJ2-1
CASSFGVMGTEAFF TGCGCCAGCAGCTTTGGTGTGATGGGGACTGAAGCTTTCTTT NA TRBV5-1 many TRBJ1-1
CASSAGHRVRDSPLHF TGTGCCAGCAGCGCTGGACACAGGGTGCGGGATTCACCCCTCCACTTT NA TRBV7-9 many TRBJ1-6
CANRQGTNQPQHF TGTGCCAACCGACAGGGTACCAATCAGCCCCAGCATTTT TRBD1 TRBV10-3 NA TRBJ1-5
CASSQGGPRSPLHF TGCGCCAGCAGCCAAGGCGGCCCACGTTCACCCCTCCACTTT NA TRBV4-1 few TRBJ1-6
CASSQVTGEANYGYTF TGCGCCAGCAGCCAAGTGACAGGGGAAGCTAACTATGGCTACACCTTC TRBD1 TRBV4-1 many TRBJ1-2
CSARDLEGSYEQYF TGCAGTGCTAGAGATCTAGAGGGCTCCTACGAGCAGTACTTC NA TRBV20-1 NA TRBJ2-7
CASSLAPGRLIGELFF TGTGCCAGCAGCTTAGCACCGGGACGCCTCATCGGGGAGCTGTTTTTT NA TRBV7-6 many TRBJ2-2
CASTEPLRGESYNEQFF TGTGCCAGCACTGAACCTCTTCGCGGGGAGTCCTACAATGAGCAGTTCTTC NA TRBV2 NA TRBJ2-1
CASSWGQGGEETQYF TGTGCCAGCAGCTGGGGACAGGGGGGAGAAGAGACCCAGTACTTC TRBD1 TRBV5-5 many TRBJ2-5
CASSHYYNEQFF TGTGCCAGCAGCCACTATTACAATGAGCAGTTCTTC NA TRBV3-1 many TRBJ2-1
CASSQPTGSTDTQYF TGTGCCAGCAGCCAGCCGACAGGTAGCACAGATACGCAGTATTTT NA TRBV5-5 many TRBJ2-3
CATSDPPGTFYEQYF TGTGCCACCAGTGATCCCCCCGGGACATTCTACGAGCAGTACTTC NA TRBV24-1 many TRBJ2-7
CASSYTLGGLEQYF TGTGCCAGCAGTTACACCCTAGGGGGTCTCGAGCAGTACTTC NA TRBV6-5 many TRBJ2-7
CATADYPLEETQYF TGTGCCACCGCGGACTACCCCCTGGAGGAGACCCAGTACTTC NA TRBV19 few TRBJ2-5
CASSPLAQGETQYF TGCGCCAGCAGCCCCTTGGCCCAGGGGGAGACCCAGTACTTC NA TRBV5-1 many TRBJ2-5
CASSQDGGNTGELFF TGCGCCAGCAGCCAAGATGGAGGGAACACCGGGGAGCTGTTTTTT NA TRBV4-3 many TRBJ2-2
CASSQVSSNYGYTF TGCGCCAGCAGCCAAGTTTCCAGCAACTATGGCTACACCTTC NA TRBV4-1 few TRBJ1-2
CASSLSVGRADTQYF TGTGCCAGCAGTTTATCCGTGGGTCGCGCGGATACGCAGTATTTT NA TRBV27 few TRBJ2-3
CASSLNTGGRVAFF TGTGCCAGCAGTTTAAACACAGGGGGCAGGGTAGCTTTCTTT TRBD1 TRBV27 few TRBJ1-1
CASSRISGSNTGELFF TGCGCCAGCAGCCGAATCTCCGGGAGTAACACCGGGGAGCTGTTTTTT NA TRBV5-1 many TRBJ2-2
CASSLASGSSYNEQFF TGTGCCAGCAGCTTGGCGAGCGGGAGCTCCTACAATGAGCAGTTCTTC TRBD2 TRBV27 few TRBJ2-1
CASSQDTGQNQPQHF TGCGCCAGCAGCCAAGATACAGGGCAGAATCAGCCCCAGCATTTT NA TRBV4-3 NA TRBJ1-5
CSSQGANTGELFF TGCAGCTCCCAGGGAGCGAACACCGGGGAGCTGTTTTTT NA TRBV29-1 NA TRBJ2-2
CASSIGETRGYGYTF TGTGCCAGTAGTATCGGGGAGACGAGGGGCTATGGCTACACCTTC NA TRBV19 many TRBJ1-2
CASSQGEAAFF TGTGCCAGCAGCCAAGGGGAGGCAGCTTTCTTT NA TRBV3-1 few TRBJ1-1
CASSLEGQGNSPLHF TGTGCCAGCAGCTTGGAGGGACAGGGGAATTCACCCCTCCACTTT TRBD1 TRBV5-6 few TRBJ1-6
CASSTRLMGQGDEQYF TGTGCCAGCAGTACCCGATTGATGGGACAGGGGGACGAGCAGTACTTC TRBD1 TRBV12-3/TRBV12-4 many TRBJ2-7
CASSPTRHPETQYF TGTGCCAGCAGCCCTACACGGCACCCAGAGACCCAGTACTTC NA TRBV12-3/TRBV12-4 NA TRBJ2-5
CASSDQQSQGAEETQYF TGTGCCAGCAGTGATCAGCAGTCTCAGGGGGCTGAGGAGACCCAGTACTTC TRBD1 TRBV27 NA TRBJ2-5
CASSLGTGVPGELFF TGTGCCAGCAGCTTAGGGACAGGGGTCCCCGGGGAGCTGTTTTTT TRBD1 TRBV13 NA TRBJ2-2
CASSPAGGDYEQYF TGTGCCAGCTCACCCGCAGGAGGGGACTACGAGCAGTACTTC NA TRBV18 many TRBJ2-7
CASSSSVTDTQYF TGTGCCAGCAGCTCTAGCGTCACAGATACGCAGTATTTT NA TRBV7-3 NA TRBJ2-3